Sequencing of this T cell receptor (beta chain) was carried out in a study of blood T cell repertoires in COVID-19. Study summary: Donors in the United States, Italy and Spain gave samples during acute or convalescent COVID-19.

The CDR3 runs to 15 residues. Germline V lookup: CDR1 SGHKS, CDR2 YYEKEE (reference sequence). J lost 9 bases, V lost 0 bases, and 7 bases had no gene match. Authors' data handling: Estimation of nucleated cell counts relied on the amplification of reference gene primers. Generated by immunoSEQ multiplex PCR, the TCRdb table keeps only in-frame clones and is missing some. The V and J calls and clone size were taken over from that table, and D and trimming were inferred from the DNA. The profile covers about 400,000 clones, with 70% to 90% appearing a single time and around 0.97% taken by the ten largest.

The sequence was collected from a woman in her thirties with acute COVID-19. The chain recombines TRBV5-5 with TRBJ2-1; 9 bases are a match to TRBD2. The source material was PBMCs or T cells enriched from blood (not recorded which). This chain's CDR3 is CASSLVLAGVREQFF. The CDR3 DNA follows: TGTGCCAGCAGCTTGGTATTAGCGGGGGTTCGTGAGCAGTTCTTC.